The clone carrying this T cell receptor (beta chain) was seen a handful of times. Antigen specificity is unknown. Read coverage stops 3 residues before the CDR3 terminus; the germline J gene supplies the remainder. The source of the sample is a study of T cell clonality in common variable immunodeficiency. Regarding the study as a whole: TCRbeta clonality was increased in CVID versus healthy controls.

Method: immunoSEQ multiplex PCR; TCRdb's copy keeps in-frame clones and lacks some. In total the sample includes about 81,000 clones, none of them seen once. Both groups were predominantly of Caucasian heritage. The V end lost 7 bases, the J end lost 2 bases, and 15 bases lay between the germline ends. There are 16 residues in the CDR3. CDR1 and CDR2 from the germline V gene are LNHDA and SQIVND (reference sequence). Specimen: peripheral blood mononuclear cells. This clonotype was sampled from a person aged 18 to 70 in good health. The chain combines TRBV19 with TRBJ1-6; maybe TRBD1 (6 bases). The CDR3 protein is CASKGGRGAYNSPLHF. The sequenced CDR3 bases are TGTGCCAGTAAGGGAGGCAGGGGTGCCTATAATTCACCC.